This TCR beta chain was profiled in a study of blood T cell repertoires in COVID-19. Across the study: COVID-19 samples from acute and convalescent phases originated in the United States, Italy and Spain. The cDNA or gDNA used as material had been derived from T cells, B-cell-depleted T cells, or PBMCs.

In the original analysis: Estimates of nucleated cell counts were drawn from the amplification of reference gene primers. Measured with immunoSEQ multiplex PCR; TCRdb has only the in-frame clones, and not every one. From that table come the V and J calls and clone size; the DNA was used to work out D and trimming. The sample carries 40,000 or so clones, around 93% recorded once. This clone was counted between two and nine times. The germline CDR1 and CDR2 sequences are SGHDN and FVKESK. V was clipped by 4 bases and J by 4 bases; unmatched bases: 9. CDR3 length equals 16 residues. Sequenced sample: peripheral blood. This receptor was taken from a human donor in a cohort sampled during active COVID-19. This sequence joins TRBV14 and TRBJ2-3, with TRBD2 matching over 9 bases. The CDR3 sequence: CASSPYRASGADTQYF. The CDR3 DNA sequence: TGTGCCAGCAGCCCTTATCGGGCTAGCGGGGCAGATACGCAGTATTTT.